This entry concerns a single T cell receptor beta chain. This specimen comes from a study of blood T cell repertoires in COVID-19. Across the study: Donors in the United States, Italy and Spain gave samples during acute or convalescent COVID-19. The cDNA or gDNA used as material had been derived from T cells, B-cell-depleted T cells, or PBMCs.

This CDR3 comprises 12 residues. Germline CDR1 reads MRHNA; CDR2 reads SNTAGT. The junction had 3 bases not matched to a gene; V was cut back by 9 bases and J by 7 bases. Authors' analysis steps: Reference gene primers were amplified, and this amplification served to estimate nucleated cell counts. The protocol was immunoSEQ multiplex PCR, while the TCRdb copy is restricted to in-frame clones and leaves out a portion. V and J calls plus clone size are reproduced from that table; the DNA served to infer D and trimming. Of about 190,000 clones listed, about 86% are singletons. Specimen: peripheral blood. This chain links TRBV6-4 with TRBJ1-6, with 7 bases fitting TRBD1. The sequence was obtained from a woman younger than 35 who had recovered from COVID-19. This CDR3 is CARSGGNSPLHF. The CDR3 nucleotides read TGTGCCAGATCAGGGGGAAATTCACCCCTCCACTTT.